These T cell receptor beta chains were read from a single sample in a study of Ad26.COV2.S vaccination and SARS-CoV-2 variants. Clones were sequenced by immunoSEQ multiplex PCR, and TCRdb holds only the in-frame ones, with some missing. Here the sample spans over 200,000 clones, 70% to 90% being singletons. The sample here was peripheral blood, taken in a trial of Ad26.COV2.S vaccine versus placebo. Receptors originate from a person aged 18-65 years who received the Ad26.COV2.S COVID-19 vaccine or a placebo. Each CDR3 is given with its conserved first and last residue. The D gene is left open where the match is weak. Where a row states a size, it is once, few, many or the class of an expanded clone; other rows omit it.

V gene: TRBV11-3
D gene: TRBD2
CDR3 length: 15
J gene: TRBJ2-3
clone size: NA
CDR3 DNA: TGTGCCAGCAGCTTAACTAGCGGGAGGACAGATACGCAGTATTTT
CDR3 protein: CASSLTSGRTDTQYF

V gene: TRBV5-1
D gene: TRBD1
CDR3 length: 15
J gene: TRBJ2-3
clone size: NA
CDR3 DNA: TGCGCCAGCTCCAGAGGGGACAGGGAAGGAGATACGCAGTATTTT
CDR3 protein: CASSRGDREGDTQYF

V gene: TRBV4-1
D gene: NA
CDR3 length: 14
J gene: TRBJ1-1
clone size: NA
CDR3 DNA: TGCGCCAGCAGCCAAGAATCGTGGAACACTGAAGCTTTCTTT
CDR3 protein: CASSQESWNTEAFF

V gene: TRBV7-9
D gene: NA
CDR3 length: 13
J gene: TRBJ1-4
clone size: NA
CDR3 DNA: TGTGCCAGCAGCTCCCTTTCAAATGAAAAACTGTTTTTT
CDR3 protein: CASSSLSNEKLFF

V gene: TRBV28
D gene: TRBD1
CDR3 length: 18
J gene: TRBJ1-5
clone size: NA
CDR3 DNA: TGTGCCAGCAGTTTGCCGAAGGGACAGGGCAAGGGCAATCAGCCCCAGCATTTT
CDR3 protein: CASSLPKGQGKGNQPQHF

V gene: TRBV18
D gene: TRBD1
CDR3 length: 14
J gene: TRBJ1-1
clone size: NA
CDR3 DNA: TGTGCCAGCTCAAGGGACAGCATGAACACTGAAGCTTTCTTT
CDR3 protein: CASSRDSMNTEAFF

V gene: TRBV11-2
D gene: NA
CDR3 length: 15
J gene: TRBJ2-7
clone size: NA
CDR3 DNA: TGTGCCAGCAGCCTCAGACAAAGGCGGTCCTACGAGCAGTACTTC
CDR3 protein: CASSLRQRRSYEQYF

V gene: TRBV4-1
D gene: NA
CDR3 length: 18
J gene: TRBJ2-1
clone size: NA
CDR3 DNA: TGCGCCAGCAGCCAAGTATTATCTCCGGGACGGTCCTACAATGAGCAGTTCTTC
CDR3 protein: CASSQVLSPGRSYNEQFF

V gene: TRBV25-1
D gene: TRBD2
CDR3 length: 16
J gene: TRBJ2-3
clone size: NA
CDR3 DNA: TGTGCCAGCAGTGACGGGACTAGCGGGAGCTCAGATACGCAGTATTTT
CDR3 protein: CASSDGTSGSSDTQYF

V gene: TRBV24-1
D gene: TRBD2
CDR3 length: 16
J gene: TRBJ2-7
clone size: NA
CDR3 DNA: TGTGCCACCAGTGATGGAGGACTAGCGGGACGGTACGAGCAGTACTTC
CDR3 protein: CATSDGGLAGRYEQYF

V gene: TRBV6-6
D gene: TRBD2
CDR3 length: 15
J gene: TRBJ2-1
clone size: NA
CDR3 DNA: TGTGCCAGCAAAGGGACTAGCGGGTTCTACAATGAGCAGTTCTTC
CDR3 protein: CASKGTSGFYNEQFF

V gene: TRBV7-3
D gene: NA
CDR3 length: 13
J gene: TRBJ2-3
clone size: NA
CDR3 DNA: TGTGCCAGCAGGGGACTCAAAGAGGGTACGCAGTATTTT
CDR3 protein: CASRGLKEGTQYF

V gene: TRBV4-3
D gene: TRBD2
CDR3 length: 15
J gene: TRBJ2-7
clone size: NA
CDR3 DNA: TGCGCCAGCAGCCAAAGTCTTGCGGGAGAGGACGAGCAGTACTTC
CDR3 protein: CASSQSLAGEDEQYF

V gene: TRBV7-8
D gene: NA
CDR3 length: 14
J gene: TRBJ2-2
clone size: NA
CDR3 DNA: TGTGCCAGCAGCTTATTGGGGATCACCGGGGAGCTGTTTTTT
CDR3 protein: CASSLLGITGELFF

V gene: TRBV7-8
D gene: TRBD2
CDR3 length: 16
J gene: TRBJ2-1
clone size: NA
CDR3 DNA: TGTGCCAGCAGCTTGGGAGCGGGAGGGGGCCACAATGAGCAGTTCTTC
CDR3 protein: CASSLGAGGGHNEQFF

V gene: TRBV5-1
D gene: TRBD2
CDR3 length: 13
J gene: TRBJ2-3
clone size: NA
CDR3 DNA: TGCGCCAGCAATAGCGGGGCCACAGATACGCAGTATTTT
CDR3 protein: CASNSGATDTQYF

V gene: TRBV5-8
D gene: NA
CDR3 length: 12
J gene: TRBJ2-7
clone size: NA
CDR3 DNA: TGTGCCAGCAGCCGCGATCCCTACGAGCAGTACTTC
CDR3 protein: CASSRDPYEQYF

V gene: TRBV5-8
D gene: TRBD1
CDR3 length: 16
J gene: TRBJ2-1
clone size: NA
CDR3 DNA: TGTGCCAGCAGCTTGGCCAGGGACAGGTCCTACAATGAGCAGTTCTTC
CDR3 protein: CASSLARDRSYNEQFF

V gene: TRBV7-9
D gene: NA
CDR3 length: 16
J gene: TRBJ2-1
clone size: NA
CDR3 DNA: TGTGCCAGCAGCTGGGGGGCCGGGGGAGCCTACAATGAGCAGTTCTTC
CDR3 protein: CASSWGAGGAYNEQFF

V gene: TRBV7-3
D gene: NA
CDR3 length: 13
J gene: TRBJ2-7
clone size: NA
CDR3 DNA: TGTGCCAGCAGCCCTGTTGACTCCTACGAGCAGTACTTC
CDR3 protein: CASSPVDSYEQYF

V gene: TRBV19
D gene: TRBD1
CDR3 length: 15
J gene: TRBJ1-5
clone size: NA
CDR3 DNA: TGTGCCAGTAGTCTCGGACAGGGGGGCCATCAGCCCCAGCATTTT
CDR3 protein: CASSLGQGGHQPQHF

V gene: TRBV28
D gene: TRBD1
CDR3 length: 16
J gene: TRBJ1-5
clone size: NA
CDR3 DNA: TGTGCCAGCAGCCCCCCAAGGACAGGCTCTTATCAGCCCCAGCATTTT
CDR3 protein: CASSPPRTGSYQPQHF

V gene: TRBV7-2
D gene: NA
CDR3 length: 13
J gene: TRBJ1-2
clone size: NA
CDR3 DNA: TGTGCCAGCAGCAAAGGTCTCGGCGGGGGCTACACCTTC
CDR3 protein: CASSKGLGGGYTF

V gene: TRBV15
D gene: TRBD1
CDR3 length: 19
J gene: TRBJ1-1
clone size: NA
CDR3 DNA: TGTGCCACCAGCAGAGATACCTTGGGACAGGGGAAAATGAACACTGAAGCTTTCTTT
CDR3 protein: CATSRDTLGQGKMNTEAFF

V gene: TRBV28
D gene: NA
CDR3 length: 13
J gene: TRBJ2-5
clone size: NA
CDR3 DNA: TGTGCCAGCAGAACTAGGGTCGGAGAGACCCAGTACTTC
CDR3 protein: CASRTRVGETQYF

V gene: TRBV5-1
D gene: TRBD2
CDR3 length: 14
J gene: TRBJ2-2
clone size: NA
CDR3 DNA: TGCGCCACCCGGGTCGGGGGGGACACCGGGGAGCTGTTTTTT
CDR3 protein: CATRVGGDTGELFF

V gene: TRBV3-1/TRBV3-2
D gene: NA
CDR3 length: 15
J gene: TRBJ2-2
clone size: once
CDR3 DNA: TGTGCCAGCAGCCCATCTAGGGGCCACACCGGGGAGCTGTTTTTT
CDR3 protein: CASSPSRGHTGELFF

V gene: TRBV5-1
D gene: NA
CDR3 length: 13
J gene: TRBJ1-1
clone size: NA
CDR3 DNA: TGCGCCAGCAGCCTCGGGACCATGACTGAAGCTTTCTTT
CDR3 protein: CASSLGTMTEAFF

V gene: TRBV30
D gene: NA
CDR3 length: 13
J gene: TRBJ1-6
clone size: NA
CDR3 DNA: TGTGCCGCCGACTTCCGTGACAATTCACCCCTCCACTTT
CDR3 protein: CAADFRDNSPLHF

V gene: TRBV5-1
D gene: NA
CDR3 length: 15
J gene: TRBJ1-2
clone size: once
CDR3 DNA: TGCGCCAGCAGCGGTCCCCGGGACGGACGGGATGGCTACACCTTC
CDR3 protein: CASSGPRDGRDGYTF

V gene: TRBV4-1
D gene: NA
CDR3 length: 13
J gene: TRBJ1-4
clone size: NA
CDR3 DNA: TGCGCCAGCAGCCAAGCTCCCTTTGAAAAACTGTTTTTT
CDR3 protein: CASSQAPFEKLFF

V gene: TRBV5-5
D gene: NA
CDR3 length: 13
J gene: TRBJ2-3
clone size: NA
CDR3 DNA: TGTGCCAGCAGCCTACTCCCCACAGATACGCAGTATTTT
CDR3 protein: CASSLLPTDTQYF

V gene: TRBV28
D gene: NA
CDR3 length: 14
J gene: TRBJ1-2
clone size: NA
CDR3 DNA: TGTGCCAGCAGTTTATCCCAGGATCCCTATGGCTACACCTTC
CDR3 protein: CASSLSQDPYGYTF

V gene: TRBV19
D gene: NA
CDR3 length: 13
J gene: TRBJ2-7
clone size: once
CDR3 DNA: TGTGCCAGTAGTAGCCAGGGGTACTACGAGCAGTACTTC
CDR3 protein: CASSSQGYYEQYF

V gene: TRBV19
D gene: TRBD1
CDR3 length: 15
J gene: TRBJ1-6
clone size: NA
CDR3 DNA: TGTGCCAGTACCCGGGACAGGGTGGGGAATTCACCCCTCCACTTT
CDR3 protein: CASTRDRVGNSPLHF

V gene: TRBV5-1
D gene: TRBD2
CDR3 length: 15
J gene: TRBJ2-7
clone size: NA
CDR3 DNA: TGCGCCAGCAGCTCTAGCGGGGGGACTTCCTACGAGCAGTACTTC
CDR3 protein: CASSSSGGTSYEQYF

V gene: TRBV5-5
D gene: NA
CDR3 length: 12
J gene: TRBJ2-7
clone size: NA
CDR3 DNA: TGTGCCAGCAGCTTGGTGGGGTACGAGCAGTACTTC
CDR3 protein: CASSLVGYEQYF

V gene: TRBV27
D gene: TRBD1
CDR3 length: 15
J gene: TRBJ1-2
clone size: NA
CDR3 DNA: TGTGCCAGCAGTACCATCAGGGGGCAGAACTATGGCTACACCTTC
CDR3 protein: CASSTIRGQNYGYTF

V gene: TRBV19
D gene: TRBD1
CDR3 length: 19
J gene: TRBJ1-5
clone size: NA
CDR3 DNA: TGTGCCAGTAGTATAGTCAGAGCGGCGACAGGGTATAGCAATCAGCCCCAGCATTTT
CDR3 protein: CASSIVRAATGYSNQPQHF

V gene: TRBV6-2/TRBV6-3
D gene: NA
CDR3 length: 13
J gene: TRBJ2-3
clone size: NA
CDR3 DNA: TGTGCCAGCAGTCGGCGGGTCACAGATACGCAGTATTTT
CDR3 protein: CASSRRVTDTQYF

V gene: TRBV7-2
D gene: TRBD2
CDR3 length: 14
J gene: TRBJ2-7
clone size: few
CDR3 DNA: TGTGCCAGCAGCTTTACTAGCGGGAGCTACGAGCAGTACTTC
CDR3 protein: CASSFTSGSYEQYF

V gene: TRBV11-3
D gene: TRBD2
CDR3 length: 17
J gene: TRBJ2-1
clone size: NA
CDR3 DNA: TGTGCCAGCAGCTTGGGGGGTTGGGGGCGGGAGGAAGTTGAGCAGTTCTTC
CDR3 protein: CASSLGGWGREEVEQFF

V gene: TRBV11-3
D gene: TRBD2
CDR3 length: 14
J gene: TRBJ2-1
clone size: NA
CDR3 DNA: TGTGCCAGCGGTCGCGGGGGTCAATTCTGGGAGCAGTTCTTC
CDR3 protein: CASGRGGQFWEQFF

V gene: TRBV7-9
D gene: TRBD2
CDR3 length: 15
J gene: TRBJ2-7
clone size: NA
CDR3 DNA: TGTGCCAGCAGCCCCTCACCGACTAGCGGAAACGAGCAGTACTTC
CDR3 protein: CASSPSPTSGNEQYF

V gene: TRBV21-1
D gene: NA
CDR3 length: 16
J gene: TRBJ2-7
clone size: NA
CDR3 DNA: TGTGCCAGCACCTCCTTGGGGCAGGGAAGGCCCTACGAGCAGTACTTC
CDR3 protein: CASTSLGQGRPYEQYF

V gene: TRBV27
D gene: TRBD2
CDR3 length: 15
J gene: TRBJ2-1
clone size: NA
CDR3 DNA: TGTGCCAGCAGTTTATTCCCTAGCGGGAGTGGTGAGCAGTTCTTC
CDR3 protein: CASSLFPSGSGEQFF

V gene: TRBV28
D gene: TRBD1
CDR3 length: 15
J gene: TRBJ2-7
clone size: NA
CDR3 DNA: TGTGCCAGCAGTTCACAGGGGGCTCAGTCCTACGAGCAGTACTTC
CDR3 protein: CASSSQGAQSYEQYF

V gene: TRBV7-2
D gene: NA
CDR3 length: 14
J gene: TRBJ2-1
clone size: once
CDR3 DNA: TGTGCCAGCAGCCCCTCCGGGACGATCGGGGAGCAGTTCTTC
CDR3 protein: CASSPSGTIGEQFF

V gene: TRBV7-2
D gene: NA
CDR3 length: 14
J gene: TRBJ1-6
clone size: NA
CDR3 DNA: TGTGCCAGCAGCTTAGGTCCAGGGCATTCACCCCTCCACTTT
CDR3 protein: CASSLGPGHSPLHF

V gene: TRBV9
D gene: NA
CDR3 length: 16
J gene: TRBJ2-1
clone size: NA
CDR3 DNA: TGTGCCAGCAGCGTGGCGGGGCGTAGCTCCTACAATGAGCAGTTCTTC
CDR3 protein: CASSVAGRSSYNEQFF

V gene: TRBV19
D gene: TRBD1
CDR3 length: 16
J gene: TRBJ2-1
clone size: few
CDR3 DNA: TGTGCCAGTAGTACGGCGACGGGACAGAACTACAATGAGCAGTTCTTC
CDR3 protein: CASSTATGQNYNEQFF

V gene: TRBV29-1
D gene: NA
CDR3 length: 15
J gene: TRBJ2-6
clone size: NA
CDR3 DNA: TGCAGCGTCGCCCAGTCAACAGGTTGGGGGAACGTCCTGACTTTC
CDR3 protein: CSVAQSTGWGNVLTF

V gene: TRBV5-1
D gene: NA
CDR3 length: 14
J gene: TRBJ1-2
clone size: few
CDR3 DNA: TGCGCCAGCAGCCAACAACAGGGCTTCTATGGCTACACCTTC
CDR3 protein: CASSQQQGFYGYTF

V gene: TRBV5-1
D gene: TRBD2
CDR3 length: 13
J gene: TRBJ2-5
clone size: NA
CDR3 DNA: TGCGCCAGCAGCCGTAGCGGGAGAGAGACCCAGTACTTC
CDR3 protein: CASSRSGRETQYF

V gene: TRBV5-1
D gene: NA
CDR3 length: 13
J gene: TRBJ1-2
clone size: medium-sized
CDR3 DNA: TGCGCCAGCAGCTCGGCAGGGGACTATGGCTACACCTTC
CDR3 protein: CASSSAGDYGYTF